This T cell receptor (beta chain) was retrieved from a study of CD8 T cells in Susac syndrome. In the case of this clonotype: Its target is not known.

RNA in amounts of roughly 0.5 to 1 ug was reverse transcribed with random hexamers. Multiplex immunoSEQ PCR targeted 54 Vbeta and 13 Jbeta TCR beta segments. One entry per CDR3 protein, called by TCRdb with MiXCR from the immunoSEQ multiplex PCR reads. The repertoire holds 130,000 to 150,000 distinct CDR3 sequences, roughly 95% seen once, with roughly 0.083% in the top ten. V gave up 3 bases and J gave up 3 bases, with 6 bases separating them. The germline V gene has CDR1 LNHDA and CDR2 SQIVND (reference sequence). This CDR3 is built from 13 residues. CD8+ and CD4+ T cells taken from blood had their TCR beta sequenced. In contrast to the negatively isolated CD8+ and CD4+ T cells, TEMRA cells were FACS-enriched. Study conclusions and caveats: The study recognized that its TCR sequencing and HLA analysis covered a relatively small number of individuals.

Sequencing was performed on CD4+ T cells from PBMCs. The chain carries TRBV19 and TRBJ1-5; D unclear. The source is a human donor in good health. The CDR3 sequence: CASSMVNNQPQHF. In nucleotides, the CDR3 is TGTGCCAGTAGTATGGTTAACAATCAGCCCCAGCATTTT.